This is a list of T cell receptor beta chains from one sample in a study of blood T cells in healthy people across ages. TCRdb ran MiXCR on the 5' RACE reads and lists one entry per CDR3 protein. The data hold hundreds of thousands of distinct CDR3 sequences, with about 30% observed a single time. The sample taken for sequencing was blood. These receptors originate from a woman at least 80 years old in good health. Each CDR3 is given with its conserved first and last residue. A D gene is named only where the DNA matches it firmly. Clone sizes are given selectively: once, few, many, or a class where the clone is expanded.

J | V | size | D | CDR3 | DNA
TRBJ2-5 | TRBV7-2 | NA | TRBD2 | CASSLVAGGLQETQYF | TGTGCCAGCAGCTTAGTAGCGGGGGGGCTTCAGGAGACCCAGTACTTC
TRBJ1-2 | TRBV7-2 | many | NA | CASSLDDSYGYTF | TGTGCCAGCAGCTTAGACGACAGCTATGGCTACACCTTC
TRBJ2-5 | TRBV6-1 | many | NA | CASSEAVGGLQETQYF | TGTGCCAGCAGTGAAGCGGTTGGGGGCCTCCAAGAGACCCAGTACTTC
TRBJ2-7 | TRBV6-5 | many | TRBD2 | CASRRGLATSYEQYF | TGTGCCAGCAGGAGAGGACTAGCGACGTCCTACGAGCAGTACTTC
TRBJ1-6 | TRBV18 | many | NA | CASSTNRQSSYNSPLHF | TGTGCCAGCTCAACTAACCGACAGAGCTCCTATAATTCACCCCTCCACTTT
TRBJ2-7 | TRBV7-9 | many | NA | CASSLAGPLNEQYF | TGTGCCAGCAGCTTAGCGGGACCTTTAAACGAGCAGTACTTC
TRBJ2-7 | TRBV5-4 | few | TRBD1 | CASSSPGQGWYEQYF | TGTGCCAGCAGCTCCCCGGGACAGGGCTGGTACGAGCAGTACTTC
TRBJ1-2 | TRBV5-4 | many | NA | CASSLASRGDYGYTF | TGTGCCAGCAGCTTGGCGTCAAGGGGCGACTATGGCTACACCTTC
TRBJ1-2 | TRBV6-2/TRBV6-3 | many | NA | CASSYSGLRGQHGYTF | TGTGCCAGCAGTTACTCCGGGCTCCGCGGGCAGCATGGCTACACCTTC
TRBJ1-5 | TRBV20-1 | few | NA | CSASVQWNQPQHF | TGCAGTGCTAGTGTACAGTGGAATCAGCCCCAGCATTTT
TRBJ1-6 | TRBV10-3 | many | TRBD1 | CAIKQGEKNSPLHF | TGTGCCATCAAACAGGGGGAGAAGAATTCACCCCTCCACTTT
TRBJ1-3 | TRBV12-3/TRBV12-4 | many | NA | CASSRGSGNTIYF | TGTGCCAGCAGTCGGGGGTCTGGAAACACCATATATTTT
TRBJ2-1 | TRBV12-3/TRBV12-4 | NA | NA | CASRPGSHNEQFF | TGTGCCAGCAGACCCGGGTCTCACAATGAGCAGTTCTTC
TRBJ1-3 | TRBV3-1 | NA | TRBD1 | CASSRDSRNTIYF | TGTGCCAGCAGTCGGGACAGCCGAAACACCATATATTTT
TRBJ1-5 | TRBV27 | NA | TRBD1 | CASSPTGGDQPQHF | TGTGCCAGCAGTCCAACAGGGGGCGATCAGCCCCAGCATTTT
TRBJ2-5 | TRBV12-3/TRBV12-4 | many | NA | CASSPNGARDGTQYF | TGTGCCAGCAGTCCAAACGGGGCCAGGGATGGGACCCAGTACTTC
TRBJ1-1 | TRBV6-2/TRBV6-3 | NA | TRBD1 | CASSRETGGASDIEAFF | TGTGCCAGCAGCCGCGAGACAGGGGGCGCCTCAGACATTGAAGCTTTCTTT
TRBJ2-5 | TRBV3-1 | many | NA | CASSHRRDQETQYF | TGTGCCAGCAGCCATAGGAGGGACCAAGAGACCCAGTACTTC
TRBJ2-6 | TRBV12-3/TRBV12-4 | many | TRBD1 | CASSLETGAGANVLTF | TGTGCCAGCAGTTTGGAGACAGGGGCTGGGGCCAACGTCCTGACTTTC
TRBJ2-3 | TRBV12-3/TRBV12-4 | NA | NA | CASSFLGTADTQYF | TGTGCCAGCAGTTTCCTCGGAACCGCAGATACGCAGTATTTT
TRBJ2-3 | TRBV7-3 | many | TRBD2 | CASSFGGGIRDTQYF | TGTGCCAGCAGCTTCGGGGGGGGCATCAGGGATACGCAGTATTTT
TRBJ1-1 | TRBV20-1 | few | NA | CSARVWGSLNTEAFF | TGCAGTGCTAGAGTGTGGGGCAGCCTGAACACTGAAGCTTTCTTT
TRBJ2-1 | TRBV7-2 | NA | NA | CASSHSNSRSSYNEQFF | TGTGCCAGCAGCCATAGTAACAGCCGAAGCTCCTACAATGAGCAGTTCTTC
TRBJ2-5 | TRBV4-2 | many | TRBD2 | CASSQDRPSGSQETQYF | TGTGCCAGCAGCCAAGATCGGCCTAGCGGGTCACAAGAGACCCAGTACTTC
TRBJ2-3 | TRBV11-2 | many | TRBD2 | CASSLGRGGDTQYF | TGTGCCAGCAGCTTAGGGCGGGGAGGGGATACGCAGTATTTT
TRBJ2-5 | TRBV20-1 | few | TRBD1 | CSARGQDRGLYGQYF | TGCAGTGCTAGAGGCCAGGACAGGGGCCTCTACGGGCAGTACTTC
TRBJ2-7 | TRBV21-1 | NA | NA | CASSVQRGLHEQYF | TGTGCCAGCAGCGTTCAACGGGGGTTACACGAGCAGTACTTC
TRBJ1-5 | TRBV27 | NA | NA | CASSLGGSRSNQPQHF | TGTGCCAGCAGTTTGGGGGGGTCACGGAGCAATCAGCCCCAGCATTTT
TRBJ1-4 | TRBV20-1 | many | NA | CSARVTRTNQREKLFF | TGCAGTGCTAGAGTTACCCGGACAAACCAACGGGAAAAACTGTTTTTT
TRBJ2-7 | TRBV18 | few | NA | CASSPNVYEQYF | TGTGCCAGCTCACCTAATGTTTACGAGCAGTACTTC
TRBJ2-3 | TRBV9 | NA | TRBD2 | CASSEPSGGAFLYF | TGTGCCAGCAGCGAGCCTAGCGGGGGGGCCTTTCTGTATTTT
TRBJ2-7 | TRBV30 | few | NA | CAWSVGWGDYEQYF | TGTGCCTGGAGTGTAGGTTGGGGTGACTACGAGCAGTACTTC
TRBJ1-1 | TRBV9 | many | NA | CASSPRDVPNTEAFF | TGTGCCAGCAGCCCGAGGGACGTCCCGAACACTGAAGCTTTCTTT
TRBJ2-5 | TRBV7-2 | NA | TRBD2 | CASSLGTSPPRETQYF | TGTGCCAGCAGCTTGGGGACTAGCCCTCCGAGGGAGACCCAGTACTTC
TRBJ2-6 | TRBV2 | many | NA | CASSEVGAGANVLTF | TGTGCCAGCAGTGAAGTGGGGGCTGGGGCCAACGTCCTGACTTTC
TRBJ2-3 | TRBV6-5 | many | TRBD2 | CASSYGIAGAQDTQYF | TGTGCCAGCAGTTACGGTATAGCGGGGGCTCAAGATACGCAGTATTTT
TRBJ2-5 | TRBV7-9 | many | NA | CASSLRGYQETQYF | TGTGCCAGCAGCTTAAGAGGGTACCAAGAGACCCAGTACTTC
TRBJ1-6 | TRBV9 | NA | TRBD1 | CASSPPGGNSPLHF | TGTGCCAGCAGCCCCCCAGGGGGGAATTCACCCCTCCACTTT
TRBJ2-7 | TRBV6-1 | many | NA | CASSILAYEQYF | TGTGCCAGCAGTATACTGGCGTACGAGCAGTACTTC